This TCR beta chain was observed in a study of shared clonotypes between healthy human individuals. CD4+ cells yielded CD45RA+ naive and CD45RA-negative memory subsets. The CDR3 runs 17 residues. The V gene's germline CDR1 is SEHNR and CDR2 FQNEAQ (reference sequence). V lost 5 bases and J 5 bases, leaving 24 bases between the germline ends. TCRdb's copy holds only in-frame clones and misses some; the assay was immunoSEQ multiplex PCR. The repertoire holds over 850,000 clones, with about four fifths as singletons. Sequenced: memory CD4+ T cells from PBMCs. Subset denoted: CD45RA-negative fraction. The chain carries TRBV7-9 and TRBJ1-1; tentatively, D is TRBD1 (5 bases). This TCR came from a man between 18 and 35 years old in good health. Some clones in this sample may be carry-over from other donors' samples. The CDR3 sequence is CASSPQNLFRVGTEAFF. The CDR3 DNA reads TGTGCCAGCAGCCCCCAGAACCTTTTCAGGGTGGGTACTGAAGCTTTCTTT.